This T cell receptor (beta chain) was captured in a study of T cell repertoires in cytomegalovirus infection. The overall study: Carrying CMV and the relevant HLA type showed in public TCR beta signatures.

In its sample, this clonotype is large. The antigen remains unidentified. The V and J ends lost 5 bases and 4 bases, in that order; junction bases with no gene match: 2. Germline CDR1 is LNHNV and CDR2 is YYDKDF (reference sequence). This CDR3 comprises 13 residues. Via MiXCR, TCRdb re-called the reads, giving one row per CDR3 protein. The repertoire holds tens of thousands of distinct CDR3 sequences, with 3% to 4.5% as singletons. Broader study findings: Individuals carrying CMV plus the relevant HLA were identified by cumulative frequency of public TCR beta families. CMV-specific TCR beta clonotypes restricted by HLA-C dominated the ex vivo response.

The origin of this receptor is a human donor in good health (CMV status not recorded). Some clones in this sample may be carry-over from other donors' samples. The chain couples TRBV15 to TRBJ2-5, with 9 nucleotides matching TRBD1. Sequencing used PBMCs. The CDR3 DNA reads as TGTGCCACCAGCCAGACAGGGGGAGAGACCCAGTACTTC. This encodes CATSQTGGETQYF.